A selection of T cell receptor beta chains follows, all from one sample in a study of cytomegalovirus exposure and HLA in healthy donors. The data were produced by immunoSEQ multiplex PCR, yet TCRdb's version contains in-frame clones alone and is incomplete. The table records 140,000 or so clones, about 75% of them present only once. The sequencing sample was made of PBMCs. The origin of the receptors is a man in his fifties or sixties in good health and CMV-seronegative. Both conserved end residues are part of each CDR3. A D gene is named only where the DNA matches it firmly. Rows may omit the clone size; those that give it use once, few, many or a size class.

D	V	size	J	CDR3	DNA
-	TRBV30	few	TRBJ1-5	CAWSVRGNQPQHF	TGTGCCTGGAGTGTACGGGGCAATCAGCCCCAGCATTTT
TRBD2	TRBV14	-	TRBJ2-4	CASSRSGTSASKNIQYF	TGTGCCAGCAGCCGTTCCGGGACTAGCGCTTCCAAAAACATTCAGTACTTC
-	TRBV4-2	once	TRBJ1-1	CASSQEMLNTEAFF	TGTGCCAGCAGCCAGGAGATGTTGAACACTGAAGCTTTCTTT
-	TRBV10-3	few	TRBJ2-1	CAITAVGGPYNEQFF	TGTGCCATCACTGCGGTAGGAGGTCCATACAATGAGCAGTTCTTC
TRBD1	TRBV6-1	-	TRBJ2-5	CASGHRGIETQYF	TGTGCCAGCGGTCACAGGGGAATTGAGACCCAGTACTTC
-	TRBV7-2	-	TRBJ1-4	CASAEAKNEKLFF	TGTGCCAGCGCCGAGGCTAAGAATGAAAAACTGTTTTTT
TRBD2	TRBV7-9	few	TRBJ2-7	CASSLRPSGSYEQYF	TGTGCCAGCAGCTTACGTCCTAGCGGATCCTACGAGCAGTACTTC
-	TRBV6-1	once	TRBJ2-3	CASSESRADTQYF	TGTGCCAGCAGTGAAAGCCGGGCAGATACGCAGTATTTT
-	TRBV28	-	TRBJ1-1	CASSLTSGNTEAFF	TGTGCCAGCAGTTTGACCTCAGGGAACACTGAAGCTTTCTTT
TRBD1	TRBV7-9	-	TRBJ1-6	CASSLDGTANSPLHF	TGTGCCAGCAGCTTAGATGGGACAGCTAATTCACCCCTCCACTTT
-	TRBV7-9	-	TRBJ1-5	CASSLIRDAGNNQPQHF	TGTGCCAGCAGCTTAATAAGGGACGCGGGAAACAATCAGCCCCAGCATTTT
TRBD1	TRBV18	-	TRBJ2-7	CASSSRDSPYEQYF	TGTGCCAGCTCATCCCGGGACAGTCCCTACGAGCAGTACTTC
-	TRBV4-2	few	TRBJ2-7	CASSQGPGGLTYEQYF	TGTGCCAGCAGCCAAGGTCCAGGAGGTCTCACTTACGAGCAGTACTTC
TRBD2	TRBV25-1	-	TRBJ2-7	CASSAFKAGVTGEQYF	TGTGCCAGCAGTGCCTTTAAAGCGGGAGTAACGGGAGAGCAGTACTTC
-	TRBV4-1	-	TRBJ2-1	CASSQDPAEAYNEQFF	TGCGCCAGCAGCCAAGATCCCGCAGAGGCGTACAATGAGCAGTTCTTC
-	TRBV7-8	-	TRBJ1-1	CASSPGAVLNTEAFF	TGTGCCAGCAGCCCAGGGGCAGTGTTGAACACTGAAGCTTTCTTT
TRBD2	TRBV4-3	-	TRBJ2-1	CASSQVAGSYNEQFF	TGCGCCAGCAGCCAGGTAGCGGGAAGCTACAATGAGCAGTTCTTC
-	TRBV4-1	-	TRBJ1-2	CASAGWTNYGYTF	TGCGCCAGCGCCGGGTGGACTAACTATGGCTACACCTTC
-	TRBV2	-	TRBJ2-7	CASKFDSSSYEQYF	TGTGCCAGCAAATTCGACTCAAGCTCCTACGAGCAGTACTTC
TRBD1	TRBV29-1	-	TRBJ2-7	CSASTGTIREQYF	TGCAGCGCATCGACAGGGACGATTCGCGAGCAGTACTTC
-	TRBV19	-	TRBJ1-6	CASSTNANSPLHF	TGTGCCAGTAGTACAAACGCGAATTCACCCCTCCACTTT
TRBD2	TRBV5-4	-	TRBJ2-5	CASRSGKAETQYF	TGTGCCAGCAGGAGCGGGAAGGCAGAGACCCAGTACTTC
TRBD2	TRBV30	-	TRBJ2-7	CAWGTSGRLYEQYF	TGTGCCTGGGGGACTAGCGGGAGGTTATACGAGCAGTACTTC
-	TRBV9	-	TRBJ1-2	CASTPPGANYGYTF	TGTGCCAGCACCCCTCCGGGGGCTAACTATGGCTACACCTTC
-	TRBV6-5	-	TRBJ2-7	CASSPRDAYEQYF	TGTGCCAGCAGCCCCAGGGATGCCTACGAGCAGTACTTC